The clone carrying this T cell receptor beta chain was seen ten or more times. The sample is drawn from a study of early T cells in non-severe SARS-CoV-2 infection. CDR3 length equals 14 residues. Trimming left V 4 bases short and J 5 bases short, with 9 bases between. The V gene's germline CDR1 is LGHNA and CDR2 YNFKEQ. Individual cDNA molecules received unique molecular identifiers during library preparation. TCRdb re-called the 5' RACE reads through MiXCR, storing one row per CDR3 protein. The sample contains fewer than 80,000 distinct CDR3 sequences, 9% to 15% of which appear only once. This clonotype originated in an adult who was a healthcare worker with PCR-confirmed SARS-CoV-2 infection or an uninfected control (not recorded which). Sample: whole blood. This sequence joins TRBV4-2 and TRBJ1-6, with D possibly TRBD1 on 5 matching bases. CDR3 bases: TGTGCCAGCAGCCTCGGACACAATAATTCACCCCTCCACTTT. It translates to CASSLGHNNSPLHF.